Reported below is one TCR beta chain. This record belongs to a study of T cell changes during pregnancy in multiple sclerosis. Sequencing was performed with immunoSEQ multiplex PCR; in TCRdb, only in-frame clones are kept and a portion is missing. This sample has roughly 100,000 clones, with 80% to 95% found just once. The sample here was peripheral blood, taken after pregnancy. This receptor was obtained from a female donor with multiple sclerosis, enrolled in a pregnancy study.

CDR3 protein: CASSLFRDRVGQYF. The CDR3 nucleotides read TGCGCCAGCAGCTTGTTCCGGGACAGGGTCGGTCAGTACTTC. This chain links TRBV5-1 with TRBJ2-4; 9 bases line up with TRBD1. The CDR3 spans 14 residues. CDR1 is SGHRS, CDR2 YFSETQ, per germline. V trimming: 1 base; J trimming: 12 bases; junction bases outside the gene matches: 8. Full variable domain (outside the CDR3, taken from reference TRBV5-1 and TRBJ2-4): KAGVTQTPRYLIKTRGQQVTLSCSPISGHRSVSWYQQTPGQGLQFLFEYFSETQRNKGNFPGRFSGRQFSNSRSEMNVSTLELGDSALYLCASSLFRDRVGQYFGAGTRLSVL.